Presented here are 20 T cell receptor beta chains from one specimen sequenced in a study of shared clonotypes between healthy human individuals. The assay was immunoSEQ multiplex PCR, and TCRdb's table has in-frame clones only and misses some. The data show about 980,000 clones, less than 85% seen once. The sample consisted of memory CD4+ T cells sorted from blood. Subset given: CD45RA-negative fraction. Source of these receptors: a man between 18 and 35 years old in good health.

A single count supports this clone. This chain connects TRBV2 to TRBJ1-6, with D perhaps TRBD1 (6 bases). This CDR3 region has 13 residues. The V gene's germline CDR1 is SNHLY and CDR2 FYNNEI. V was cut by 6 bases and J by 6 bases, with 9 bases left in between. The CDR3 protein is CASSGQSNSPLHF. Here the CDR3 DNA reads TGTGCCAGCAGCGGACAGAGTAATTCACCCCTCCACTTT.

The V gene is TRBV10-3, the J gene TRBJ2-7, with D possibly matching TRBD1 (6 bases). Trimming cost V 4 bases and J 5 bases, with 15 bases left between them. Germline V gives CDR1 ENHRY, CDR2 SYGVKD. The CDR3 is 14 residues long. DNA for the CDR3: TGTGCCATCAGTGTACAGGGTTTAAAGGACGAGCAGTACTTC. This encodes CAISVQGLKDEQYF.

The CDR3 DNA sequence: TGTGCCAGCAGCTTAGGAGCAGGCGCTCGGTACAATGAGCAGTTCTTC. It codes for CASSLGAGARYNEQFF. The chain combines TRBV7-2 with TRBJ2-1; D unresolved. V was pared by 1 base and J by 4 bases, with 14 bases between. Germline values: CDR1 SGHTA, CDR2 FQGNSA. The CDR3 runs to 16 residues.

The chain recombines TRBV30 with TRBJ2-7, with 7 bases aligning to TRBD2. CDR1 and CDR2 (germline): GTSNPN, SVGIG (reference sequence). V trimming: 5 bases; J trimming: 5 bases; junction bases outside the gene matches: 6. The CDR3 length is 12 residues. For the CDR3, the DNA is TGTGCCTGGGGGGTAAGCGGGGACGAGCAGTACTTC. Translation gives CAWGVSGDEQYF.

This clone was recorded only once. The rearrangement uses TRBV28 and TRBJ1-2, with D unresolved. The CDR3 has 15 residues. Germline CDR1 MDHEN, CDR2 SYDVKM. V was clipped by 4 bases and J by 4 bases, with 16 bases between them. CDR3 nucleotide sequence: TGTGCCAGCAGTTCGCAACGGCAGAACGCCTATGGCTACACCTTC. Translated, it gives CASSSQRQNAYGYTF.

J is TRBJ2-1 and V is TRBV11-2; tentative D call: TRBD2 (5 bases). The CDR3 sequence is 12 residues long. Germline V gene lookup returns CDR1 SGHAT and CDR2 FQNNGV. Trimming cost V 5 bases and J 10 bases, with 12 bases left between them. The CDR3 region has the DNA TGTGCCAGCAGCCCACCACTAGGGGAGCAGTTCTTC. Amino acids: CASSPPLGEQFF.

The V gene is TRBV29-1, the J gene TRBJ2-7; TRBD2 matches 11 bases. This CDR3 is 14 amino acids long. Looked up from germline, CDR1 is SQVTM and CDR2 is ANQGSEA. After removal of 7 bases from V and 6 bases from J, the junction contained 11 bases not matched to a gene. CDR3 DNA sequence: TGCAGCGCCTCACCTAGCGGGAGGTACGGCGAGCAGTACTTC. Translation: CSASPSGRYGEQYF.

The gene calls are TRBV30 and TRBJ2-3; D unresolved. Germline CDR1 GTSNPN, CDR2 SVGIG (reference sequence). V was shortened by 4 bases and J by 4 bases, with 9 bases between the two germline ends. CDR3 length: 12 residues. CDR3: CAWTRYSDTQYF. Here the CDR3 DNA reads TGTGCCTGGACCCGATATTCAGATACGCAGTATTTT.

The table lists this clone with a count of one. The chain employs TRBV21-1 and TRBJ1-2; the table's D call, TRBD1, has no DNA check behind it. TRBV21-1 is assigned pseudogene status. The CDR3 consists of 14 residues. CDR3 sequence (DNA): TGTGCCAGCAGCAAACAGGGGGCGAACTATGGCTACACCTTC. It yields the protein CASSKQGANYGYTF.

The J gene is TRBJ1-6, the V gene TRBV6-6; D gene uncertain. Germline assignment: CDR1 MNHNY and CDR2 SVGAGI (reference sequence). Trimming cost V 5 bases and J 6 bases, with 11 bases left between them. The length of the CDR3 is 14 residues. CDR3: CASSPREGNSPLHF. In nucleotides, the CDR3 is TGTGCCAGCAGTCCCCGGGAGGGTAATTCACCCCTCCACTTT.

The rearrangement uses TRBV15 and TRBJ2-7, with D hard to call. V was trimmed by 0 bases and J by 0 bases, leaving 12 bases between them. The CDR3 is 16 residues long. Germline CDR1 reads LNHNV; CDR2 reads YYDKDF (reference sequence). In DNA, the CDR3 is TGTGCCACCAGCAGAGAGTCGGCCTTAAGCTCCTACGAGCAGTACTTC. This gives the protein CATSRESALSSYEQYF.

The V and J genes are TRBV6-6 and TRBJ2-2; D perhaps matches TRBD1 (5 bases). This CDR3 comprises 13 residues. Germline-derived CDR1 and CDR2 are MNHNY and SVGAGI (reference sequence). Trimming shortened V by 7 bases and J by 0 bases, and 6 bases separated the two germline ends. The CDR3 is CASKGANTGELFF. DNA for the CDR3: TGTGCCAGCAAAGGGGCGAACACCGGGGAGCTGTTTTTT.

The chain is built from TRBV7-2 and TRBJ2-7; no clear D. The CDR3 runs 9 residues. The germline V gene encodes CDR1 SGHTA and CDR2 FQGNSA. V lost 2 bases and J lost 8, with 1 base in between. CDR3 region: CASSLQQYF. For the CDR3, the DNA is TGTGCCAGCAGCTTACAGCAGTACTTC.

This sequence joins TRBV5-1 and TRBJ1-1; no reliable D call. CDR1 and CDR2 (germline): SGHRS, YFSETQ. The CDR3 is made up of 14 amino acids. V was pared by 5 bases and J by 1 base, with 12 bases between. CDR3 in DNA: TGCGCCAGCAGTGTATCGGGCGGGAACACTGAAGCTTTCTTT. Protein product: CASSVSGGNTEAFF.

V gene TRBV30 combines with J gene TRBJ2-1; 10 nucleotides line up with TRBD1. In germline, CDR1 is GTSNPN, CDR2 SVGIG (reference sequence). The CDR3 spans 11 residues. With 0 bases clipped from V and 14 bases from J, the junction kept 1 base outside the gene matches. This CDR3 is CAWSVGTGEFF. DNA for the CDR3: TGTGCCTGGAGTGTAGGGACAGGGGAGTTCTTC.

V is TRBV7-2 and J is TRBJ2-5; D may be TRBD1 (6 bases). The CDR3 contains 13 residues. Germline-derived CDR1 and CDR2 are SGHTA and FQGNSA. Trimming cost V 5 bases and J 5 bases, with 12 bases left between them. CDR3 DNA sequence: TGTGCCAGCAGCCAGGGACACTCGGAGACCCAGTACTTC. It yields the protein CASSQGHSETQYF. The full variable domain, with the rest looked up from reference TRBV7-2 and TRBJ2-5, is GAGVSQSPSNKVTEKGKDVELRCDPISGHTALYWYRQSLGQGLEFLIYFQGNSAPDKSGLPSDRFSAERTGGSVSTLTIQRTQQEDSAVYLCASSQGHSETQYFGPGTRLLVL.

This clone was observed once. The rearrangement links TRBV29-1 to TRBJ1-1, with D unresolved. Trimming shortened V by 3 bases and J by 1 base, and 15 bases separated the two germline ends. The CDR3 has 15 residues. Germline V lookup: CDR1 SQVTM, CDR2 ANQGSEA. Here the CDR3 reads CSVESQFGQNTEAFF. The CDR3 bases are TGCAGCGTTGAGTCTCAGTTTGGGCAGAACACTGAAGCTTTCTTT.

The V and J genes are TRBV30 and TRBJ1-5; tentatively, D is TRBD1 (5 bases). The germline V gene has CDR1 GTSNPN and CDR2 SVGIG (reference sequence). The CDR3 covers 13 residues. The germline V and J ends were trimmed by 0 bases and 7 bases, with 10 bases remaining between them. Here the CDR3 reads CAWSVGDGQPQHF. The CDR3 DNA follows: TGTGCCTGGAGTGTGGGGGACGGGCAGCCCCAGCATTTT. The whole variable domain, remainder taken from reference TRBV30 and TRBJ1-5, is SQTIHQWPATLVQPVGSPLSLECTVEGTSNPNLYWYRQAAGRGLQLLFYSVGIGQISSEVPQNLSASRPQDRQFILSSKKLLLSDSGFYLCAWSVGDGQPQHFGDGTRLSIL.

The chain has TRBV4-2 and TRBJ2-3; D perhaps matches TRBD2 (6 bases). In germline, CDR1 is LGHNA, CDR2 YNFKEQ. V was shortened by 4 bases and J by 1 base, with 12 bases between the two germline ends. The CDR3 sequence is 15 residues long. The CDR3 DNA sequence: TGTGCCAGCAGCCGAGACGGGGGTGGCACAGATACGCAGTATTTT. Amino acid sequence: CASSRDGGGTDTQYF.

The chain uses TRBV11-2 and TRBJ2-3; 9 positions match TRBD1. The CDR3 runs 16 residues. The germline CDR1 and CDR2 sequences are SGHAT and FQNNGV. V trimming: 5 bases; J trimming: 6 bases; junction bases outside the gene matches: 12. The CDR3 region is CASSGGTGYPRDTQYF. As DNA, the CDR3 is TGTGCCAGCAGCGGTGGGACAGGGTATCCCCGGGATACGCAGTATTTT.